Given below is one T cell receptor beta chain in context. The antigen is not known. CDR1 is MGHRA, CDR2 YSYEKL, per germline. This CDR3 is 16 amino acids long. Trimming took 1 base from V and 1 from J, leaving 12 bases between them. Treatment noted: roughly 19 received Ad26.COV2.S at low or high dose, single or two shots; roughly five received placebo; per-sample allocation not given. After the first vaccine or placebo injection, samples were drawn on day 63. This entry comes from a study of Ad26.COV2.S vaccination and SARS-CoV-2 variants. Whole-study results and caveats: Among vaccine recipients, spike-specific TCR breadth exceeded that of placebo recipients. Reportedly, spike-specific CD8+ and CD4+ T cell responses achieved substantial breadth once vaccination had taken place.

Sequenced by immunoSEQ multiplex PCR; TCRdb stores in-frame clones only, minus some. The sample lists hundreds of thousands of clones; approximately 88% were seen once. Sequenced material: peripheral blood, taken in a trial of Ad26.COV2.S vaccine versus placebo. V is TRBV4-1 and J is TRBJ2-3, with unresolved D. The receptor was isolated from a person aged 18 to 59 who received the Ad26.COV2.S COVID-19 vaccine or a placebo. The CDR3: CASSQAGMSGTDTQYF. The CDR3 DNA is TGCGCCAGCAGCCAAGCTGGTATGAGTGGCACAGATACGCAGTATTTT.